This record covers a single T cell receptor beta chain. The antigen it binds to is not known. Base qualities are not recorded, but no much larger clone differs from it by a single base. Each collaborating institution followed its own protocols to collect whole blood in K2EDTA tubes. For TCRbeta analysis, collaborators shipped samples in one of three forms: frozen whole blood, isolated PBMCs, or DNA extracted from either of those sample types. The data derive from a study of blood T cell repertoires in COVID-19 (dated by TCRdb to about 2020). Concerning the study at large: Collaborator samples came from the United States, Italy and Spain and covered acute and convalescent phases of COVID-19. The dataset comprised deeply sampled blood TCRbeta repertoires from subjects exposed to, actively infected with, or recovered from COVID-19. The samples were drawn from two sources: the first 160 participants of the ongoing ImmuneRACE study, and about 1,300 subjects contributed by 6 global collaborators. Nearly every sample came with metadata listing a de-identified subject ID, COVID-19 status, age in years and sex. The prospective study material was composed of cDNA or gDNA derived from T cells, B-cell-depleted T cells, or PBMCs. HLA class I and class II types, where available, came from metadata supplied by the sample provider rather than from assay-based typing. A freely available public database, intended as a resource for researchers studying the immune response to SARS-CoV-2, is where the repertoires were released. On the study overall, not on this receptor specifically: The quantity of clinical and demographic metadata differed by source and by participant and was supplied without curation.

TCRbeta CDR3 regions were amplified from genomic DNA using the immunoSEQ Assay, a bias-controlled multiplex PCR. The original pipeline was this. Nucleated cell counts per sample were estimated from amplification of reference gene primers within the assay. To quantify the absolute abundance of each unique TCRbeta CDR3 rearrangement, sequence reads were collapsed and filtered. For each sample, productive Simpson clonality was calculated by taking the square root of Simpson's diversity index across productive rearrangements. This is the immuneACCESS table as TCRdb keeps it, with only in-frame sequences that have V and J called. A part of the clones is gone; compared with another copy, unresolved V genes explain less than half, and the rest is unexplained. D and trimming were read from the DNA, whereas the V and J calls and clone size are those reported in that table. The sample table lists about 67,000 clones, 75% to 90% of them with a count of one. The ten most abundant clones make up 6.5% to 9.5% of the sample.

Source material: peripheral blood. This TCR was recovered from a man aged 45-60 years with active COVID-19.

The DNA sequence follows: TGTGCCAGCAGCAACAGCGGGAGGGCTAAATCCACAGATACGCAGTATTTT. Its amino acids are CASSNSGRAKSTDTQYF. This sequence uses TRBV11-3 and TRBJ2-3; 10 junctional bases match TRBD2. V and J are trimmed by 5 bases and 2 bases, and the gene matches miss 10 bases of the junction. From the cysteine through the phenylalanine, the CDR3 covers 17 amino acids. CDR3 DNA only is kept here, 51 bases in frame from base 1. CDR1 and CDR2 are read off the germline V gene as SGHNT and YENEEA.